Below, one T cell receptor beta chain is given with its context. Its antigen is as yet unknown. The table came from immunoSEQ multiplex PCR; TCRdb's copy has only in-frame clones and leaves some out. Found here are some 66,000 clones, under 80% of them singletons; the top ten hold roughly 2.2%. Looked up from germline, CDR1 is LNHDA and CDR2 is SQIVND (reference sequence). V shed 6 bases and J shed 0 bases, with 14 bases lying between them. The length of the CDR3 is 16 residues. The data originate from a study of vaccination effects on CD4 cells after COVID-19. Between days 9 and 10 of culture, CD4+ T cells were separated out. Participants completed two doses of the BNT162b2 or mRNA-1273 vaccine.

The source of this sequence is a human donor who received a COVID-19 vaccine. The sequencing here drew on CD4+ T cells from PBMCs cultured without peptide, taken after COVID-19 vaccination. This chain connects TRBV19 to TRBJ1-4; tentatively, D is TRBD1 (5 bases). For the CDR3, the DNA is TGTGCCAGTAGCACCGGGACCTTGACAACTAATGAAAAACTGTTTTTT. Translation: CASSTGTLTTNEKLFF.